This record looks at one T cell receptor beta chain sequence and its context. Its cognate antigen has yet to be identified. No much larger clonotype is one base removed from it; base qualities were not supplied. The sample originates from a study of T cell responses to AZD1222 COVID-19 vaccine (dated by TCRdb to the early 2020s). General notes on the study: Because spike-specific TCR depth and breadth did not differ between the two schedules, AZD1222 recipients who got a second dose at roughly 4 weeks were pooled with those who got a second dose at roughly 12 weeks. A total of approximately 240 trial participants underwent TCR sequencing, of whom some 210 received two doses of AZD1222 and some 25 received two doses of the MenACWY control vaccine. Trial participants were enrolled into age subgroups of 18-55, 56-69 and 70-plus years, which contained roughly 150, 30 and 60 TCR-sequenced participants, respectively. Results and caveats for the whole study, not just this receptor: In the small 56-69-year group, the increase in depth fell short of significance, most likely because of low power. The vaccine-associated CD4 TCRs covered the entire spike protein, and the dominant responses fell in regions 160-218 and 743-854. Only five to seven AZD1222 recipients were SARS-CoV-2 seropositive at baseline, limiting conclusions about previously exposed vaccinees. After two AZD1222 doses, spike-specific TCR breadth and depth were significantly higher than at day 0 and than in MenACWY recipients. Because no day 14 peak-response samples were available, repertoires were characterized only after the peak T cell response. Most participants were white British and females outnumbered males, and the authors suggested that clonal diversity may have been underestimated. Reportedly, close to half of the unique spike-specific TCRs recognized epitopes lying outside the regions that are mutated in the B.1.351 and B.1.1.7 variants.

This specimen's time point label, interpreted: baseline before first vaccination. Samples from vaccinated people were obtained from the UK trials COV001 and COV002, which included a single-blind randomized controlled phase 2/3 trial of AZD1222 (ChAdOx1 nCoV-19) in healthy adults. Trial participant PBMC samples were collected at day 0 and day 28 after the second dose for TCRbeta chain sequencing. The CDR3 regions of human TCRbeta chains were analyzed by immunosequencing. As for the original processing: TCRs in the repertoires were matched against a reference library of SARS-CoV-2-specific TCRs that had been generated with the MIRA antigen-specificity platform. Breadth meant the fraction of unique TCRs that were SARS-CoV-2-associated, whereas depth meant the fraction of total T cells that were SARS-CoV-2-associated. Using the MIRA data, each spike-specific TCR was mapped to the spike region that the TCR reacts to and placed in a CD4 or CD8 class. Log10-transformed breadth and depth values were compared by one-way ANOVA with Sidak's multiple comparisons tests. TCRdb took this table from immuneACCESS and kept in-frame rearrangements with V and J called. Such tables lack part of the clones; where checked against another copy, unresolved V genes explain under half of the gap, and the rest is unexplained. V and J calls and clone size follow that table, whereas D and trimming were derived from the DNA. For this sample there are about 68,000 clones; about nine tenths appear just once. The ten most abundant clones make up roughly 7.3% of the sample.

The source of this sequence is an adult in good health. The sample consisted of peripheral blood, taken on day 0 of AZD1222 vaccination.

At the DNA level, the sequence is TGTGCCAGCAGTGATATTGGGGACCAATACAATGAGCAGTTCTTC. It codes for CASSDIGDQYNEQFF. The V and J segments used are TRBV6-1 and TRBJ2-1, with a tentative D call of TRBD1 or TRBD2, each matching 5 bases. At the junction V is shortened by 3 bases and J by 4 bases, with 13 bases in between. CDR1 and CDR2 (MNHNS, SASEGT) derive from the germline V gene. Measured from the cysteine to the phenylalanine, the CDR3 is 15 residues long. CDR3 DNA only is kept here, 45 bases in frame from base 1.